The clone carrying this T cell receptor (beta chain) was detected only a few times. This entry comes from a study of blood T cell repertoires in COVID-19. At the level of the study: There were acute and convalescent COVID-19 samples, and they came from the United States, Italy and Spain.

In the original analysis: Amplification from reference gene primers served as the basis for estimated nucleated cell counts. Method: immunoSEQ multiplex PCR; TCRdb's copy keeps in-frame clones and lacks some. V, J and clone size derive from that table, while D and trimming were established from the DNA sequence. The sample includes roughly 200,000 clones, 84% seen only once; the top ten take roughly 7.8%. Germline V gene data show CDR1 as SEHNR and CDR2 as FQNEAQ (reference sequence). Trimming left V 4 bases short and J 3 bases short, with 13 bases between. This CDR3 has 14 residues. The source is a woman older than 75 with COVID-19, enrolled during active disease. This chain links TRBV7-9 with TRBJ2-7; D possibly corresponds to TRBD1 (5 bases). Sequenced: peripheral blood. CDR3 coding DNA: TGTGCCAGCAGCTCCAGGGTTAAGAACTACGAGCAGTACTTC. Amino acid sequence: CASSSRVKNYEQYF.